This TCR beta chain was found in a study of cytomegalovirus exposure and HLA in healthy donors. Trimming stripped 7 bases from V and 9 bases from J, with 19 bases between. Per germline, CDR1 SEHNR and CDR2 FQNEAQ (reference sequence). The CDR3 is 15 residues long. The study, taken as a whole, reports: Most TCR beta V segments were productive about 90% or about 30% of the time in an earlier analysis. A later analysis linked a missense variant in DCLRE1C to the trimming of TCR beta V and J genes.

PCR primers comprised 60 Vbeta and 13 Jbeta primers. Only in-frame clones appear in the TCRdb table, and some are missing; sequencing was by immunoSEQ multiplex PCR. The sample records about 130,000 clones, around 82% being singletons. In nominal health when sampled, donors likely had unrecorded immune exposures nonetheless. As regards this clone: Its antigen is unknown.

The sequenced sample consisted of PBMCs. This clonotype was obtained from a middle-aged man in good health and CMV-seronegative. The V and J genes are TRBV7-9 and TRBJ1-6; D not resolved. CDR3 coding DNA: TGTGCCAGCACCCCCGAGAGTCAGGCCCGTTCACCCCTCCACTTT. Protein: CASTPESQARSPLHF.